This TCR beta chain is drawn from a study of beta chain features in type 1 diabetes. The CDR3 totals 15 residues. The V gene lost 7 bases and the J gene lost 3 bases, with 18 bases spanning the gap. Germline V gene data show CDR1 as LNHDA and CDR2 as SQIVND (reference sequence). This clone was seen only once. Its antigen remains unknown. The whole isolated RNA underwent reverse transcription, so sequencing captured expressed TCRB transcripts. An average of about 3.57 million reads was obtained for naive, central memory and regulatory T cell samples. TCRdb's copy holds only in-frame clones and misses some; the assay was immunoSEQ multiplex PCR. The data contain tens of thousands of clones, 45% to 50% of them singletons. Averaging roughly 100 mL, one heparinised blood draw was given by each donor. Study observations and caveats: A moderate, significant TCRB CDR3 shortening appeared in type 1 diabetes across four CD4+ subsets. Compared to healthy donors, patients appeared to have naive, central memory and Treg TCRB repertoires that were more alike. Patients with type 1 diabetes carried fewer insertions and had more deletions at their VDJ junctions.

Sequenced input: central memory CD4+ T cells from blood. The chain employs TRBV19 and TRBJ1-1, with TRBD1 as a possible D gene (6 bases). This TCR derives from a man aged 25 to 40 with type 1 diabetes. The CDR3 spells CASNPIGGPDTEAFF. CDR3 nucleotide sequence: TGTGCCAGTAACCCCATTGGGGGCCCTGACACTGAAGCTTTCTTT.